This TCR beta chain comes out of a study of blood T cell repertoires in COVID-19. In the authors' methods: The assay estimated nucleated cells by amplifying reference gene primers. TCRdb keeps only in-frame clones here, not all; method: immunoSEQ multiplex PCR. V, J and clone size were drawn from that table, and D and trimming were deduced from the DNA. The top ten clones hold just over 6.5% of a sample with 100,000 to 150,000 clones, 65% to 90% of them seen once. CDR1 SGHNT and CDR2 YYREEE come from the germline V gene (reference sequence). The CDR3 spans 16 residues. The V and J ends lost 8 bases and 0 bases respectively, with 18 bases between them.

Sequenced: peripheral blood. The receptor's source is a man older than 75 with active or convalescent COVID-19. V is TRBV5-4 and J is TRBJ2-4, with D perhaps TRBD2 (6 bases). The CDR3 DNA follows: TGTGCCAGTACGATTGGGGGGAACTCAGCCAAAAACATTCAGTACTTC. Its protein is CASTIGGNSAKNIQYF.